This T cell receptor (beta chain) appears in the sequencing data of a study of long-term antiretroviral therapy in people with HIV. For the study at large: First collections came about a decade before the 2015 immediate-ART recommendation.

Trimming shortened V by 11 bases and J by 2 bases, and 14 bases separated the two germline ends. Germline CDR1 is MNHNY and CDR2 is SVGAGI (reference sequence). The CDR3 contains 13 residues. As regards this clone: Its antigen is currently unknown.

Researchers report immunoSEQ v3.0 was run at survey level. Sequencing aimed to cover about 40,000-50,000 T-cell genomes per sample. Assay used: immunoSEQ multiplex PCR; TCRdb lists only in-frame clones, some missing. The sample has 35,000 or so clones, 70% to 90% seen once. Notes on the study in general: Pre-ART expanded clones dominated the repertoire at every time point.

The receptor was derived from a man aged 18 to 29 with HIV. The material sequenced was unsorted PBMCs, taken 2.2 years after starting antiretroviral therapy. The V gene is TRBV6-6, the J gene TRBJ2-3; D gene ambiguous. In nucleotides, the CDR3 is TGTGCCTCCCGGACGTTTGTCACAGATACGCAGTATTTT. Protein sequence: CASRTFVTDTQYF.